Given below is one T cell receptor beta chain in context. Its antigen is unidentified. RNA transcripts served as the template for amplifying TCR beta CDR3 regions. First-round RT-PCR of the TCR CDR3 relied on the HTBI primer set. TCRdb reanalysed the multiplex PCR reads using MiXCR and keeps one entry per CDR3 protein. This table has hundreds of thousands of distinct CDR3 sequences, 18% appearing once. This specimen comes from a study of T cells in Graves' hyperthyroidism and ophthalmopathy. Findings and caveats of the study: The model foresaw ophthalmopathy a median around 6 months prior to onset.

Trimming took 7 bases from V and 4 from J, leaving 16 bases between them. The CDR3 has 15 amino acids. Germline CDR1 LGHDT, CDR2 YNNKEL (reference sequence). Patients with uncontrolled infections, other autoimmune diseases, pregnancy or lactation were excluded. The blood sample predates any ophthalmopathy symptoms, coming from first hyperthyroidism diagnosis. The sequence was obtained from a woman between 50 and 59 years old with Graves' hyperthyroidism that later progressed to Graves' ophthalmopathy. The V call is TRBV3-1, the J call TRBJ2-2; perhaps TRBD2 as D (6 bases). Sequenced: blood. The CDR3 DNA follows: TGTGCCAGCATCTGGGCGCGGAGGGGCACCGGGGAGCTGTTTTTT. The encoded protein is CASIWARRGTGELFF.